This T cell receptor (beta chain) was recovered during a study of CD8+ T cells in alopecia areata. Extracted from the samples, RNA was reverse transcribed into cDNA to serve as the sequencing template. This table comes from immunoSEQ multiplex PCR, and its TCRdb copy is limited to in-frame clones, with some not included. The table shows hundreds of thousands of clones, with under 70% occurring only once. Trimming stripped 4 bases from V and 8 bases from J, with 12 bases between. Per germline, CDR1 GTSNPN and CDR2 SVGIG (reference sequence). The CDR3 is made up of 13 amino acids. J is TRBJ1-6 and V is TRBV30, with D unclear. The sequence came from a human donor with alopecia areata. The sequencing used CD4+ T cells sorted from blood, collected at week 0. CDR3 sequence: CAWTMEAHSPLHF. CDR3 DNA sequence: TGTGCCTGGACCATGGAGGCGCATTCACCCCTCCACTTT.